This passage covers 12 T cell receptor beta chains from one sample sequenced in a study of blood T cell repertoires in COVID-19. Method: immunoSEQ multiplex PCR; TCRdb's copy keeps in-frame clones and lacks some. The table includes over 30,000 clones, roughly 78% detected once. The sequencing sample was made of peripheral blood. These receptors originate from a man aged 80 or over with active or convalescent COVID-19.

This clone was seen once. One end of the junction fails to match germline, which may point to a read error. The J gene is TRBJ2-7, the V gene TRBV5-1; D possibly corresponds to TRBD1 (6 bases). The germline V gene has CDR1 SGHRS and CDR2 YFSETQ. The CDR3 is made up of 14 amino acids. The CDR3 sequence is CASSYRNRAYEQYF. The CDR3 nucleotides are TGCGCCAGTAGCTACCGTAACAGGGCCTACGAGCAGTACTTC.

The chain recombines TRBV7-9 with TRBJ2-3, with 10 bases matching TRBD2. Trimming removed 5 bases from V and 3 bases from J; junction bases left unmatched: 11. In germline, CDR1 is SEHNR, CDR2 FQNEAQ (reference sequence). The CDR3 has 17 amino acids. The CDR3 region has the DNA TGTGCCAGCAGCAGGGGGGGCAGCGGGAGGGCGACAGATACGCAGTATTTT. Its translation is CASSRGGSGRATDTQYF.

This clone appeared a single time. The chain carries TRBV7-3 and TRBJ2-3, with TRBD1 matching 7 bases. The CDR3 is made up of 14 amino acids. The V gene's germline CDR1 is SGHTA and CDR2 FQGTGA. The J segment lost 6 bases and the V segment lost 5 bases, leaving 8 bases of the junction unmatched. Here the CDR3 reads CASSPGQRVDTQYF. CDR3 coding DNA: TGTGCCAGCAGCCCGGGACAGAGGGTGGATACGCAGTATTTT.

The V and J genes are TRBV19 and TRBJ2-2, with TRBD2 matching 8 bases. The CDR3 has 15 residues. Germline CDR1 reads LNHDA; CDR2 reads SQIVND (reference sequence). V was clipped by 5 bases and J by 9 bases; unmatched bases: 11. CDR3 nucleotide sequence: TGTGCCAGTAGTGCCCCGGGACTAGTTACCTGGGAGCTGTTTTTT. Translated: CASSAPGLVTWELFF.

This chain links TRBV5-6 with TRBJ1-3, with 7 bases matching TRBD1. The CDR3 covers 15 residues. Looked up from germline, CDR1 is SGHDT and CDR2 is YYEEEE. Trimming cost V 1 base and J 2 bases; bases outside gene matches: 3. The CDR3 region is CASSLRGHTGNTIYF. In nucleotides, the CDR3 is TGTGCCAGCAGCTTGAGGGGGCACACTGGAAACACCATATATTTT.

The DNA for the CDR3 is TGTGCCAGCAGCGTGGGACAGGGGCCCTATAATTCACCCCTCCACTTT. This translates into CASSVGQGPYNSPLHF. The V and J genes are TRBV9 and TRBJ1-6; 10 bases align to TRBD1. CDR3 length: 16 residues. Looked up from germline, CDR1 is SGDLS and CDR2 is YYNGEE. With 2 bases clipped from V and 2 bases from J, the junction kept 1 base outside the gene matches.

In its sample, this clone was seen once. The chain links TRBV14 to TRBJ2-1; 7 bases map to TRBD2. Germline trimming cut 0 bases from V and 2 bases from J; bases unmatched to any gene: 7. The CDR3 is 17 residues long. Germline values: CDR1 SGHDN, CDR2 FVKESK. CDR3: CASSQDAQRGPYNEQFF. The CDR3, as DNA: TGTGCCAGCAGCCAAGATGCCCAGCGGGGTCCCTACAATGAGCAGTTCTTC. Together with reference TRBV14 and TRBJ2-1, the CDR3 gives the full variable domain: EAGVTQFPSHSVIEKGQTVTLRCDPISGHDNLYWYRRVMGKEIKFLLHFVKESKQDESGMPNNRFLAERTGGTYSTLKVQPAELEDSGVYFCASSQDAQRGPYNEQFFGPGTRLTVL.

V and J are TRBV6-1 and TRBJ2-2; D is perhaps TRBD2 (6 bases). Trimming left V 2 bases short and J 4 bases short, with 14 bases between. The germline V gene has CDR1 MNHNS and CDR2 SASEGT. The CDR3 loop spans 16 amino acids. The CDR3 DNA sequence: TGTGCCAGCAGTGAAATATTAGCGGCGAGCACCGGGGAGCTGTTTTTT. The encoded protein is CASSEILAASTGELFF.

J is TRBJ2-2 and V is TRBV18; possible D gene TRBD1, 6 bases. Germline-derived CDR1 and CDR2 are KGHSH and LQKENI. The CDR3 runs 15 residues. Trimming stripped 2 bases from V and 0 bases from J, with 7 bases between. CDR3 DNA sequence: TGTGCCAGCTCACCAAGGACAGCGAACACCGGGGAGCTGTTTTTT. This codes for CASSPRTANTGELFF.

V usage is TRBV7-3 and J usage is TRBJ1-5; possible D gene TRBD1, 5 bases. The germline gives CDR1 SGHTA, CDR2 FQGTGA. The CDR3 loop spans 15 amino acids. V lost 11 bases and J lost 4, with 21 bases in between. The CDR3 protein is CAGDRGAGGNQPQHF. CDR3 nucleotides: TGTGCCGGGGACCGCGGGGCGGGTGGAAATCAGCCCCAGCATTTT.

The rearrangement uses TRBV15 and TRBJ2-7; maybe TRBD2 (5 bases). Per germline, CDR1 LNHNV and CDR2 YYDKDF (reference sequence). Trimming took off 1 base at V and 0 bases at J, with 10 bases between the two ends. The CDR3 consists of 15 residues. CDR3 region: CATSRGDAGSYEQYF. CDR3 bases: TGTGCCACCAGCAGAGGCGACGCGGGCTCCTACGAGCAGTACTTC.

The chain has TRBV10-1 and TRBJ2-7; 15 nucleotides agree with TRBD2. The CDR3 loop spans 19 amino acids. J was trimmed by 0 bases and V by 6 bases; bases with no gene match: 12. Per the germline V gene, CDR1 is WNHNN and CDR2 is SYGVQD (reference sequence). For the CDR3, the DNA is TGCGCCAGCAGGGGACTAGCGGGAGGCAACCGCTCCTCCTCCTACGAGCAGTACTTC. Translated: CASRGLAGGNRSSSYEQYF.